The rows below give T cell receptor beta chains drawn from one sample of a study of OX40 agonist ivuxolimab in advanced cancers. Profiling relied on immunoSEQ multiplex PCR, and the TCRdb table lists in-frame clones only, not all of them. The data contain about 67,000 clones, over 80% of them singletons. The sample was CD4+ or CD8+ T cells sorted from blood, taken in a trial of the OX40 agonist ivuxolimab. These receptors were taken from an adult with an advanced solid tumor such as melanoma, head and neck, liver or kidney cancer. CDR3s include the opening cysteine and the closing phenylalanine or tryptophan. Fields, in order: D gene, J gene, V gene, clone size, CDR3 protein. D genes are given only for firm matches. A clone size is listed for some rows: how often the clone was seen (once, few, many), or a class if it is expanded.

TRBD1	TRBJ1-1	TRBV27	.	CASSFRQGSSMNTEAFF
.	TRBJ2-5	TRBV7-2	.	CASSLVGQGALQETQYF
.	TRBJ2-1	TRBV30	.	CASSGISYNEQFF
.	TRBJ1-4	TRBV4-3	.	CASSQDWMTNEKLFF
.	TRBJ2-7	TRBV11-2	.	CASSPGTAYEQYF
.	TRBJ2-3	TRBV7-7	.	CASSDTQYF
.	TRBJ2-2	TRBV25-1	.	CASTGRNTGELFF
.	TRBJ2-2	TRBV5-6	.	CASSPLGGTGELFF
.	TRBJ2-3	TRBV7-9	.	CASSLVLQWRDTQYF
TRBD1	TRBJ2-7	TRBV19	.	CASSMGQGPYEQYF
.	TRBJ1-4	TRBV5-4	.	CASSLGRFNEKLFF
TRBD2	TRBJ2-3	TRBV9	.	CASSVGGSRDTQYF
.	TRBJ2-1	TRBV11-3	.	CASSPSAGAKNEQFF
.	TRBJ2-1	TRBV11-3	.	CASSLGPGILNEQFF
.	TRBJ2-5	TRBV6-1	.	CASTLRQRETQYF
TRBD1	TRBJ2-2	TRBV6-5	few	CASRDRGHTGELFF